Below, 14 T cell receptor beta chains from the same sample are listed, as sequenced in a study of siplizumab effects on memory and regulatory T cells. Assay: immunoSEQ multiplex PCR; the TCRdb copy retains only in-frame clones and omits some. The data show fewer than 85,000 clones, roughly 94% seen once. Specimen: CD8+ T cells sorted from blood. These receptors all come from a human donor in good health.

A note on this clone: At one boundary the junction diverges from the germline segment, which might be a read error. This chain connects TRBV7-7 to TRBJ2-1, with no clear D. This CDR3 is 16 amino acids long. Germline V gives CDR1 SSHAT, CDR2 FNYEAQ (reference sequence). CDR3 loop: CASSLYGQVPYNEQFF. Here the CDR3 DNA reads TGTGCTAGCAGCTTATACGGGCAGGTACCCTACAATGAGCAGTTCTTC.

This clone appeared once. V and J are TRBV9 and TRBJ2-3; maybe TRBD1 (6 bases). The CDR3 spans 16 residues. V was shortened by 0 bases and J by 3 bases, with 14 bases between the two germline ends. Germline values: CDR1 SGDLS, CDR2 YYNGEE. CDR3 bases: TGTGCCAGCAGCGTAGGAACAGGGCTTCGAACAGATACGCAGTATTTT. The encoded protein is CASSVGTGLRTDTQYF.

The rearrangement uses TRBV2 and TRBJ2-7, with D possibly being TRBD1 (6 bases). The V end was cut by 2 bases, the J end by 5 bases, with 16 bases between. This CDR3 contains 15 residues. The V gene's germline CDR1 is SNHLY and CDR2 FYNNEI. In DNA form, the CDR3 reads TGTGCCAGCAGTGAAAGTCCCCAGGGGAGCCACGAGCAGTACTTC. Residues: CASSESPQGSHEQYF.

The chain combines TRBV29-1 with TRBJ2-1; 7 bases line up with TRBD2. The junction had 5 bases not matched to a gene; V was cut back by 6 bases and J by 0 bases. The length of the CDR3 is 14 residues. The germline gives CDR1 SQVTM, CDR2 ANQGSEA. The CDR3 region is CSVGRGSSYNEQFF. In DNA, the CDR3 is TGCAGCGTCGGGCGGGGGAGCTCCTACAATGAGCAGTTCTTC.

This clone came up once. The chain carries TRBV4-1 and TRBJ2-3; D may correspond to TRBD1 or TRBD2 (6 bases each). Germline CDR1 reads MGHRA; CDR2 reads YSYEKL. V shed 1 base and J shed 3 bases, with 14 bases lying between them. This CDR3 contains 16 residues. CDR3 protein: CASSQAGRGGTDTQYF. CDR3 sequence (DNA): TGCGCCAGCAGCCAAGCAGGGCGAGGGGGGACAGATACGCAGTATTTT.

On this clone itself: The sample has other DNA sequences that encode this CDR3 too. The chain recombines TRBV27 with TRBJ2-2; no clear D gene. This CDR3 comprises 14 residues. Germline lookup yields CDR1 MNHEY and CDR2 SMNVEV (reference sequence). V lost 4 bases and J lost 0, with 6 bases in between. The CDR3 sequence is CASSSGANTGELFF. Written as DNA, the CDR3 is TGTGCCAGCAGTTCCGGCGCGAACACCGGGGAGCTGTTTTTT.

The chain couples TRBV4-2 to TRBJ2-4, with D perhaps given as TRBD1 or TRBD2 (5 bases each). CDR3 length equals 12 residues. Trimming shortened V by 4 bases and J by 11 bases, and 12 bases separated the two germline ends. CDR1 LGHNA and CDR2 YNFKEQ come from the germline V gene. As DNA, the CDR3 is TGTGCCAGCAGCCCCATCCCGGGACTTCAGTACTTC. Translation gives CASSPIPGLQYF.

V usage is TRBV29-1 and J usage is TRBJ2-1, with D tentatively TRBD1 (6 bases). The CDR3 is 12 amino acids. Germline CDR1 reads SQVTM; CDR2 reads ANQGSEA. Trimming took off 5 bases at V and 9 bases at J, with 14 bases between the two ends. CDR3 nucleotide sequence: TGCAGCGTTCCCCCGTCCAGGGGTGAGCAGTTCTTC. Protein sequence: CSVPPSRGEQFF.

CDR3 loop: CASNRGTHEQYF. The CDR3, as DNA: TGTGCCAGCAATAGGGGGACACACGAGCAGTACTTC. V is TRBV2 and J is TRBJ2-7, with D possibly TRBD1 on 6 matching bases. This CDR3 comprises 12 residues. The V end was cut by 7 bases, the J end by 5 bases, with 12 bases between. Germline V gene lookup returns CDR1 SNHLY and CDR2 FYNNEI.

The chain uses TRBV2 and TRBJ2-1; 8 nucleotides align to TRBD2. The V and J ends lost 7 bases and 7 bases, in that order; junction bases with no gene match: 6. Looked up from germline, CDR1 is SNHLY and CDR2 is FYNNEI. The CDR3 runs to 13 residues. This CDR3 reads CASIRGGWNEQFF. The CDR3 nucleotides are TGTGCCAGCATTCGGGGGGGCTGGAATGAGCAGTTCTTC. The full variable domain, its missing parts supplied by reference TRBV2 and TRBJ2-1, is EPEVTQTPSHQVTQMGQEVILRCVPISNHLYFYWYRQILGQKVEFLVSFYNNEISEKSEIFDDQFSVERPDGSNFTLKIRSTKLEDSAMYFCASIRGGWNEQFFGPGTRLTVL.

V is TRBV11-2 and J is TRBJ2-1, with a weak D call TRBD1 (5 bases). With 5 bases removed from V and 7 bases from J, the gap between germline ends came to 21 bases. The CDR3 length is 16 residues. Germline CDR1 SGHAT, CDR2 FQNNGV. The CDR3 loop is CASSPRSAGILNEQFF. The CDR3 nucleotides are TGTGCCAGCAGCCCAAGGTCCGCAGGGATATTAAATGAGCAGTTCTTC.

The V and J genes are TRBV18 and TRBJ2-2; TRBD1 aligns across 8 bases. J gave up 2 bases and V 8 bases, and 7 bases lay outside the gene matches. Germline V gene data show CDR1 as KGHSH and CDR2 as LQKENI. The CDR3 totals 15 residues. CDR3 region: CASPRQGTNTGELFF. The CDR3, as DNA: TGTGCCAGCCCCAGACAGGGGACCAACACCGGGGAGCTGTTTTTT.

The chain recombines TRBV13 with TRBJ2-2; D is perhaps TRBD1 (5 bases). Trimming took 0 bases from V and 1 from J, leaving 6 bases between them. The germline gives CDR1 PRHDT, CDR2 FYEKMQ (reference sequence). CDR3 length: 15 residues. Here the CDR3 DNA reads TGTGCCAGCAGCTTAGGTCAGGGGAACACCGGGGAGCTGTTTTTT. It yields the protein CASSLGQGNTGELFF.

The CDR3 protein is CASSSPWGSYNEQFF. CDR3 DNA: TGTGCCAGCAGTTCTCCATGGGGGAGCTACAATGAGCAGTTCTTC. This sequence joins TRBV27 and TRBJ2-1; D might be TRBD1 or TRBD2, each matching 5 bases. This CDR3 region has 15 residues. Germline V lookup: CDR1 MNHEY, CDR2 SMNVEV (reference sequence). The V end lost 4 bases, the J end lost 3 bases, and 13 bases lay between the germline ends.